These 18 T cell receptor beta chains were sequenced from one sample in a study of T cell responses to AZD1222 COVID-19 vaccine. TCRdb keeps only in-frame clones here, not all; method: immunoSEQ multiplex PCR. The sample has about 180,000 clones, approximately 88% seen once; the top ten hold under 2%. The input for sequencing was peripheral blood, taken on day 0 of AZD1222 vaccination. The receptors originated from an adult in good health.

This clone came up once. V is TRBV21-1 and J is TRBJ1-5. TRBV21-1 is assigned pseudogene status. The CDR3 runs 20 residues. The CDR3 nucleotides are TGTGCCAGCAGCAAAAAAGCCCCTCTGTGGGGGGGATATTGCAATCAGCCCCAGCATTTT. It is translated as CASSKKAPLWGGYCNQPQHF.

This chain joins TRBV6-5 and TRBJ2-3; no clear D gene. Deletions cut 6 bases from V and 1 base from J, with 14 bases between. The V gene's germline CDR1 is MNHEY and CDR2 SVGAGI. This CDR3 contains 15 residues. The CDR3 region is CASRTVSPGTDTQYF. The CDR3 DNA follows: TGTGCCAGCAGGACGGTATCCCCCGGCACAGATACGCAGTATTTT.

The V and J genes are TRBV3-1 (or the pseudogene TRBV3-2) and TRBJ1-3, with D uncertain. This CDR3 is 13 amino acids long. Trimming pared 1 base from V and 3 bases from J, leaving 4 bases between. Germline-derived CDR1 and CDR2 are LGHDT and YNNKEL (reference sequence). The DNA for the CDR3 is TGTGCCAGCAGCCAAGGATTTGGAAACACCATATATTTT. Its translation is CASSQGFGNTIYF.

The chain is built from TRBV3-1 (or the pseudogene TRBV3-2) and TRBJ1-2, with D possibly TRBD1 on 6 matching bases. CDR3 size: 13 residues. Germline CDR1 is LGHDT and CDR2 is YNNKEL (reference sequence). Trimming stripped 3 bases from V and 8 bases from J, with 13 bases between. The CDR3 loop is CASSQGAVGGYTF. The CDR3 DNA is TGTGCCAGCAGCCAGGGGGCCGTTGGGGGCTACACCTTC.

V is TRBV7-6 and J is TRBJ2-1; 8 bases are a match to TRBD2. The ends lost 0 bases at V and 10 bases at J; junction bases unmatched: 2. The CDR3 is 13 amino acids. CDR1 is SGHVS and CDR2 is FNYEAQ in the germline V gene. The CDR3 sequence is CASSLATSAEQFF. The CDR3 DNA follows: TGTGCCAGCAGCTTAGCGACTAGCGCAGAGCAGTTCTTC.

The rearrangement joins TRBV27 to TRBJ2-3, with D maybe TRBD1 (6 bases). This CDR3 has 15 residues. V shed 4 bases and J shed 2 bases, with 13 bases lying between them. Germline lookup yields CDR1 MNHEY and CDR2 SMNVEV (reference sequence). The CDR3 bases are TGTGCCAGCAGTTCTTTAGGACAGAACACAGATACGCAGTATTTT. The encoded protein is CASSSLGQNTDTQYF.

The genes are TRBV7-3 and TRBJ2-1; no clear D gene. Per the germline V gene, CDR1 is SGHTA and CDR2 is FQGTGA. This CDR3 contains 16 residues. The ends were cut back, 4 bases at V and 2 bases at J, with 15 bases in the middle. CDR3 residues: CASSSAPGPPYNEQFF. The DNA of the CDR3 is TGTGCCAGCAGCTCCGCTCCTGGGCCTCCCTACAATGAGCAGTTCTTC.

V and J are TRBV28 and TRBJ2-7; 10 bases fit TRBD2. The CDR3 loop spans 16 amino acids. Germline V gene sequence: CDR1 MDHEN, CDR2 SYDVKM. V shed 3 bases and J 6 bases; nucleotides not matched to a gene: 11. The CDR3 loop is CASSFWGQREGSEQYF. For the CDR3, the DNA is TGTGCCAGCAGTTTTTGGGGGCAGCGGGAGGGTTCCGAGCAGTACTTC.

The gene calls are TRBV28 and TRBJ2-3; possible D gene TRBD1, 6 bases. Trimming stripped 1 base from V and 5 bases from J, with 13 bases between. CDR3 length: 15 residues. In germline, CDR1 is MDHEN, CDR2 SYDVKM. The CDR3 nucleotides read TGTGCCAGCAGTTTATCAGGGGCCGAGGGAGATACGCAGTATTTT. Protein product: CASSLSGAEGDTQYF. The complete variable domain, with remaining parts taken from reference TRBV28 and TRBJ2-3, reads DVKVTQSSRYLVKRTGEKVFLECVQDMDHENMFWYRQDPGLGLRLIYFSYDVKMKEKGDIPEGYSVSREKKERFSLILESASTNQTSMYLCASSLSGAEGDTQYFGPGTRLTVL.

In its sample, this clone was seen once. This chain connects TRBV7-3 to TRBJ2-3; the match to TRBD1 covers 10 bases. This CDR3 region has 16 residues. V was pared by 1 base and J by 5 bases, with 6 bases of the junction left unmatched. CDR1 is SGHTA and CDR2 is FQGTGA in the germline V gene. The CDR3 nucleotides are TGTGCCAGCAGCTTAAGGGACAGGGGAAGTAAAGATACGCAGTATTTT. The encoded protein is CASSLRDRGSKDTQYF.

The rearrangement uses TRBV21-1 and TRBJ1-3; TRBD1 is taken as the D call from the table, unchecked against the DNA. TRBV21-1 is recorded as a pseudogene. The length of the CDR3 is 17 residues. Here the CDR3 reads CASSKEEGRGQKNTIYF. CDR3 DNA: TGTGCCAGCAGCAAAGAGGAGGGCAGGGGACAGAAGAACACCATATATTTT.

This rearrangement joins TRBV12-3 or TRBV12-4 to TRBJ1-6, with D uncertain. The CDR3 has 13 residues. Trimming removed 2 bases at V and 7 bases at J, with 6 bases between. This CDR3 reads CASSLKPNSPLHF. Here the CDR3 DNA reads TGTGCCAGCAGTTTAAAGCCGAATTCACCCCTCCACTTT.

The gene calls are TRBV3-1 (or the pseudogene TRBV3-2) and TRBJ1-6; D call uncertain. The germline V gene has CDR1 LGHDT and CDR2 YNNKEL (reference sequence). The CDR3 contains 14 residues. V lost 1 base, J lost 14 bases, and 15 bases lay in between. The CDR3 bases are TGTGCCAGCAGCCAAGCTGGTGGAGAGGGATCCCTCCACTTT. Encoded protein: CASSQAGGEGSLHF.

V is TRBV5-1 and J is TRBJ1-4; the D gene is possibly TRBD1 (5 bases). V was trimmed by 5 bases and J by 4 bases, leaving 18 bases between them. The CDR3 totals 16 residues. Looked up from germline, CDR1 is SGHRS and CDR2 is YFSETQ. The CDR3 DNA follows: TGCGCCAGCAGTACCGGGACCGGGAGGGTTAATGAAAAACTGTTTTTT. This encodes CASSTGTGRVNEKLFF.

This clone was observed a few times. This chain links TRBV4-2 with TRBJ1-1; no clear D gene. Trimming cost V 1 base and J 1 base, with 10 bases left between them. The germline CDR1 and CDR2 sequences are LGHNA and YNFKEQ. The CDR3 runs to 15 residues. DNA of the CDR3: TGTGCCAGCAGCCAAGGAGTGTCGGGGAACACTGAAGCTTTCTTT. Protein: CASSQGVSGNTEAFF.

The V call is TRBV9, the J call TRBJ2-7; either TRBD1 or TRBD2 may supply D (5 bases each). The germline V and J ends were trimmed by 4 bases and 2 bases, with 16 bases remaining between them. Germline loops: CDR1 SGDLS, CDR2 YYNGEE. The CDR3 loop spans 15 amino acids. The DNA for the CDR3 is TGTGCCAGCAGCCCAACCGGGACGGACCCCTACGAGCAGTACTTC. This translates into CASSPTGTDPYEQYF.

The chain joins TRBV10-3 to TRBJ1-3, with TRBD1 matching 7 bases. This CDR3 contains 17 residues. Germline assignment: CDR1 ENHRY and CDR2 SYGVKD. V was clipped by 0 bases and J by 4 bases; unmatched bases: 9. This CDR3 reads CAISESPGQPTGNTIYF. CDR3 DNA: TGTGCCATCAGTGAGTCCCCGGGACAGCCAACAGGAAACACCATATATTTT.

The V call is TRBV4-2, the J call TRBJ2-7; 10 bases are shared with TRBD2. The ends lost 0 bases at V and 2 bases at J; junction bases unmatched: 1. Germline assignment: CDR1 LGHNA and CDR2 YNFKEQ. The length of the CDR3 is 15 residues. DNA of the CDR3: TGTGCCAGCAGCCAAGAACTAGCGGGGACCTACGAGCAGTACTTC. Protein sequence: CASSQELAGTYEQYF.